This T cell receptor (beta chain) was retrieved from a study of neurological immune-mediated disorders. Overall study results and limits: Across subjects, expanded clones had no CDR3 amino acid sequences in common, pointing to private repertoires in all groups. The repertoires of 18 of 34 multiple sclerosis patients fell into one related-CDR3 cluster (a possible signature) under phylogenetic grouping.

From the 5' RACE reads, TCRdb called clonotypes with MiXCR, one entry per CDR3 protein. The sample comprises roughly 48,000 distinct CDR3 sequences, approximately 5.8% of which are singletons, and approximately 1.5% rests with the top ten. Many counts were recorded for this clonotype. Its antigen is not known. This CDR3 region has 16 residues. Looked up from germline, CDR1 is SGHTA and CDR2 is FQGNSA. V shed 4 bases and J shed 2 bases, with 16 bases lying between them. Sorted libraries used approximately 980,000 CD4+ or CD8+ T cells. This chain uses TRBV7-2 with TRBJ2-3; possibly TRBD1 or TRBD2 for D (5 bases each). The sample comprised CD4+ T cells from blood. This TCR came from a woman under 30 with multiple sclerosis. The CDR3 DNA reads as TGTGCCAGCAGCTCCGTTGGGACCGGATACACAGATACGCAGTATTTT. This codes for CASSSVGTGYTDTQYF.